This entry features one T cell receptor (beta chain) sequence. Its antigen has not been determined. Per-base qualities were not stored, and no clone one base away is much larger. This sample was included in a study of CD8 T cells in Susac syndrome (dated by TCRdb to the late 2010s). Concerning the study at large: Whether CD8+ T cell activation and differentiation in Susac syndrome was antigen driven was tested using repertoire sequencing. On the study overall, not on this receptor specifically: The study acknowledged that relatively few individuals were included in the TCR sequencing and HLA analysis.

RNA was extracted using the RNeasy kit, and about 0.45 to 1 microgram was reverse transcribed with random hexamers. The immunoSEQ multiplex PCR assay, which covers 54 Vbeta and 13 Jbeta segments, was used to amplify TCR beta CDR3 regions. PCR amplification bias was corrected by using a synthetic template baseline for primer optimization and computational correction. Under the source paper's analysis protocol: Reads were assigned to V, D and J genes according to IMGT and analyzed in immunoSEQ Analyzer, with only productive sequences retained. Clonality was calculated as one minus the Shannon entropy normalized by log2 of the number of productive unique sequences. Public and private clones were assessed among the 100 most prevalent clones of each patient and control. A clone was defined as Susac-specific if it was absent from the healthy and MS cohorts, from about 1,100 published viral clones and from other ImmuneACCESS disease sequences. TCRdb handled the public reads itself, with Q25 trimming in fastp and clone calling in MiXCR, and kept productive beta chains. One record per CDR3 amino acid sequence lists the most common genes and DNA. The V and J calls follow TCRdb's processing rather than the paper's. A total of about 210,000 distinct CDR3 sequences appear in this sample, around 95% of them only once. The ten most abundant clones make up about 0.095% of the sample.

Peripheral blood CD8+ and CD4+ T cells from healthy donors, Susac syndrome patients and multiple sclerosis patients were profiled by high-throughput TCR beta sequencing. Healthy donors were age- and sex-matched controls. CD8+ TEMRA cells were enriched by FACS, while bulk CD8+ and CD4+ T cells were purified by magnetic negative isolation. Blood was collected in EDTA tubes and processed within 24 hours, with PBMCs isolated through density gradient centrifugation. PBMCs intended for TCR sequencing were cryopreserved in liquid nitrogen and thawed later in a water bath at 37 degrees C. The sorted or isolated CD4+, CD8+ and CD8+ TEMRA cells reached a purity of at least 90%. From the cysteine through the phenylalanine, the CDR3 covers 14 amino acids. The retained sequence is limited to the CDR3, 42 bases, with the frame set at the first base. V is clipped by 0 bases and J by 0 bases, and the sequence between their germline boundaries is 6 bases long. Sequences SGDLS (CDR1) and YYNGEE (CDR2) are obtained from the germline V gene.

Input material: CD4+ T cells from PBMCs. The receptor's source is a human donor in good health. Recombination linked TRBV9 to TRBJ1-2; no D gene call is confident. The sequenced DNA is TGTGCCAGCAGCGTAGGGCAGACTAACTATGGCTACACCTTC. This translates into CASSVGQTNYGYTF.